Listed here is a single T cell receptor beta chain. TCRdb's copy holds only in-frame clones and misses some; the assay was immunoSEQ multiplex PCR. The sample comprises about 190,000 clones, approximately 79% of which are singletons, and approximately 15% rests with the top ten. The data were taken from a study of blood T cell repertoires in COVID-19. The CDR3 covers 17 residues. Germline CDR1 is MDHEN and CDR2 is SYDVKM. The V segment lost 1 base and the J segment 1 base; nucleotides outside the gene matches: 10. The sequence came from a man between 60 and 70 years old with active or convalescent COVID-19. V is TRBV28 and J is TRBJ2-7; 7 bases are a match to TRBD1. Sequenced material: peripheral blood. CDR3 loop: CASSLFFSWDRSYEQYF. CDR3 nucleotide sequence: TGTGCCAGCAGTTTATTCTTTTCTTGGGACAGATCCTACGAGCAGTACTTC. The full variable domain, its missing parts supplied by reference TRBV28 and TRBJ2-7, is DVKVTQSSRYLVKRTGEKVFLECVQDMDHENMFWYRQDPGLGLRLIYFSYDVKMKEKGDIPEGYSVSREKKERFSLILESASTNQTSMYLCASSLFFSWDRSYEQYFGPGTRLTVT.